The 30 T cell receptor beta chains in this list originate from one sample, sequenced in a study of blood T cells in healthy people across ages. The authors ran a second PCR of 7 to 11 cycles using a sample-barcoded 5' primer and a J-beta primer mix. One entry per CDR3 protein results from TCRdb running MiXCR on the 5' RACE reads. The data hold roughly 800,000 distinct CDR3 sequences, with more than 45% observed a single time. Material for sequencing was blood. The receptors come from a young man in good health.

This clonotype was seen only a few times. V and J are TRBV10-3 and TRBJ2-3; TRBD1 aligns across 7 bases. Germline-derived CDR1 and CDR2 are ENHRY and SYGVKD. The CDR3 consists of 15 residues. The ends lost 3 bases at V and 6 bases at J; junction bases unmatched: 9. This CDR3 is CAISEYGTVGDTQYF. The CDR3 DNA reads as TGTGCCATCAGTGAATATGGGACAGTTGGGGATACGCAGTATTTT.

The chain has TRBV6-5 and TRBJ2-6; 7 positions agree with TRBD2. Germline CDR1 is MNHEY and CDR2 is SVGAGI. The CDR3 has 16 amino acids. Germline trimming cut 2 bases from V and 2 bases from J; bases unmatched to any gene: 3. The CDR3 spells CASSYGGGTGANVLTF. The CDR3 nucleotides are TGTGCCAGCAGTTACGGGGGGGGAACTGGGGCCAACGTCCTGACTTTC.

The V call is TRBV4-1, the J call TRBJ2-1; 10 bases line up with TRBD2. J gave up 0 bases and V 4 bases, and 6 bases lay outside the gene matches. This CDR3 region has 17 residues. Per the germline V gene, CDR1 is MGHRA and CDR2 is YSYEKL. Here the CDR3 reads CASSPSLAGGSYNEQFF. For the CDR3, the DNA is TGCGCCAGCAGCCCCTCTTTAGCGGGAGGCTCCTACAATGAGCAGTTCTTC.

The rearrangement uses TRBV7-9 and TRBJ2-5; 7 nucleotides align to TRBD2. Unmatched junction bases numbered 13, after V lost 5 bases and J lost 13 bases. CDR1 SEHNR and CDR2 FQNEAQ come from the germline V gene (reference sequence). This CDR3 has 13 residues. The CDR3 bases are TGTGCCAGCAGCGCTGGGGAGGGTCCAGGGCCGTACTTC. Translated, it gives CASSAGEGPGPYF.

The chain combines TRBV6-6 with TRBJ1-2; D is uncertain. Germline CDR1 is MNHNY and CDR2 is SVGAGI (reference sequence). The CDR3 is 12 amino acids. Trimming pared 6 bases from V and 7 bases from J, leaving 12 bases between. CDR3 loop: CASSRAGFGYTF. In nucleotides, the CDR3 is TGTGCCAGCAGCCGGGCGGGTTTTGGCTACACCTTC.

This chain connects TRBV7-2 to TRBJ2-4, with 8 bases lining up with TRBD2. V was clipped by 5 bases and J by 10 bases; unmatched bases: 7. The germline V gene has CDR1 SGHTA and CDR2 FQGNSA. The CDR3 covers 13 residues. CDR3 in amino acids: CASSPGTRDIQYF. In DNA, the CDR3 is TGTGCCAGCAGCCCCGGGACTAGAGATATTCAGTACTTC. The full variable domain, rest sourced from reference TRBV7-2 and TRBJ2-4, is GAGVSQSPSNKVTEKGKDVELRCDPISGHTALYWYRQSLGQGLEFLIYFQGNSAPDKSGLPSDRFSAERTGGSVSTLTIQRTQQEDSAVYLCASSPGTRDIQYFGAGTRLSVL.

CDR3 amino acids: CASSINRNEQFF. The CDR3 DNA is TGTGCCAGCAGTATTAACCGGAATGAGCAGTTCTTC. The gene calls are TRBV7-9 and TRBJ2-1; D gene unclear. Trimming cost V 6 bases and J 7 bases, with 10 bases left between them. Germline CDR1 reads SEHNR; CDR2 reads FQNEAQ (reference sequence). This CDR3 has 12 residues.

This chain uses TRBV20-1 with TRBJ2-1, with D unclear. V was pared by 0 bases and J by 9 bases, with 9 bases between. The CDR3 contains 12 residues. Germline CDR1 DFQATT, CDR2 SNEGSKA (reference sequence). The CDR3 loop is CSARDPRPEQFF. The CDR3 bases are TGCAGTGCTAGAGATCCTCGGCCTGAGCAGTTCTTC.

This chain connects TRBV6-6 to TRBJ2-6; no clear D. Germline V gene data show CDR1 as MNHNY and CDR2 as SVGAGI (reference sequence). Between the trimmed V and J ends, which lost 0 bases and 2 bases, there was a span of 11 bases. The CDR3 covers 17 residues. The CDR3 reads CASSYSIRRPGANVLTF. In nucleotides, the CDR3 is TGTGCCAGCAGTTACTCGATCAGGAGACCTGGGGCCAACGTCCTGACTTTC.

This clonotype was counted only a few times. The V call is TRBV6-1, the J call TRBJ2-6; 11 positions agree with TRBD1. Germline assignment: CDR1 MNHNS and CDR2 SASEGT. This CDR3 contains 18 residues. Losses at the gene ends were 7 bases for V and 4 bases for J; bases not matched to a gene: 12. The CDR3 nucleotides are TGTGCCAGCATCTCCGGTTGGGACAGGGGGGTGGGGGCCAACGTCCTGACTTTC. It is translated as CASISGWDRGVGANVLTF.

This clonotype was observed once. DNA for the CDR3: TGTGCCAGCTGGGACGGCCCGATCAACTATGGCTACACCTTC. Translation: CASWDGPINYGYTF. V gene TRBV2 combines with J gene TRBJ1-2; D possibly corresponds to TRBD1 (5 bases). The length of the CDR3 is 14 residues. Deletions cut 8 bases from V and 2 bases from J, with 15 bases between. Germline lookup yields CDR1 SNHLY and CDR2 FYNNEI.

The chain recombines TRBV2 with TRBJ1-2; D is unclear. V was trimmed by 7 bases and J by 8 bases, leaving 17 bases between them. CDR3 size: 13 residues. Germline assignment: CDR1 SNHLY and CDR2 FYNNEI. CDR3 DNA: TGTGCCAGCACCTGGACTACACTAGGAGGCTACACCTTC. Protein product: CASTWTTLGGYTF.

This chain connects TRBV4-3 to TRBJ1-4, with D possibly matching TRBD1 (6 bases). Deletions cut 0 bases from V and 3 bases from J, with 11 bases between. The CDR3 spans 16 residues. Germline CDR1 and CDR2: LGHNA and YSLEER. The CDR3 loop reads CASSQDGGQPNEKLFF. Written as DNA, the CDR3 is TGCGCCAGCAGCCAAGATGGAGGACAGCCTAATGAAAAACTGTTTTTT.

The chain uses TRBV12-3 or TRBV12-4 and TRBJ2-5; D unresolved. V lost 0 bases and J lost 5, with 13 bases in between. This CDR3 is built from 15 residues. The CDR3 loop reads CASSLAPLARETQYF. CDR3 nucleotide sequence: TGTGCCAGCAGTTTAGCGCCCCTGGCCCGCGAGACCCAGTACTTC.

The chain combines TRBV6-6 with TRBJ1-2; 7 nucleotides align to TRBD1. CDR1 is MNHNY and CDR2 is SVGAGI in the germline V gene (reference sequence). Unmatched junction bases numbered 13, after V lost 5 bases and J lost 1 base. CDR3 length equals 17 residues. The CDR3 nucleotides read TGTGCCAGCAGTCCTCAACAGGGGAGGGGGCATAACTATGGCTACACCTTC. As protein: CASSPQQGRGHNYGYTF.

The genes are TRBV7-9 and TRBJ2-7; TRBD2 aligns across 7 bases. The length of the CDR3 is 16 residues. The germline CDR1 and CDR2 sequences are SEHNR and FQNEAQ (reference sequence). Trimming cost V 3 bases and J 7 bases; bases outside gene matches: 15. The CDR3 region is CASSLLGPGGSLEQYF. The CDR3 DNA follows: TGTGCCAGCAGCTTGCTCGGACCCGGGGGGTCCTTAGAGCAGTACTTC.

The chain recombines TRBV6-1 with TRBJ2-5; the D gene is possibly TRBD2 (6 bases). The DNA matches TRBJ2-7 better at its end, which makes the J call doubtful. There are 15 residues in the CDR3. Germline lookup yields CDR1 MNHNS and CDR2 SASEGT. Here the CDR3 reads CASSEGAGWGYEQYF. CDR3 DNA: TGTGCCAGCAGTGAAGGGGCGGGATGGGGATACGAGCAGTACTTC.

The gene calls are TRBV7-2 and TRBJ2-7, with TRBD2 as a possible D gene (5 bases). V lost 1 base and J 6 bases, leaving 7 bases between the germline ends. Germline CDR1 SGHTA, CDR2 FQGNSA. CDR3 length equals 12 residues. CDR3 bases: TGTGCCAGCAGCTTAGTGAGGGCCGAGCAGTACTTC. It encodes CASSLVRAEQYF.

This clonotype was detected a few times. J is TRBJ1-4 and V is TRBV20-1, with D maybe TRBD1 (6 bases). V gave up 6 bases and J gave up 8 bases, with 19 bases separating them. Germline V gene sequence: CDR1 DFQATT, CDR2 SNEGSKA (reference sequence). This CDR3 contains 14 residues. This CDR3 reads CSALEGGNDEKLFF. The CDR3 DNA reads as TGCAGTGCCCTGGAGGGGGGAAACGACGAAAAACTGTTTTTT.

The chain uses TRBV29-1 and TRBJ2-5; 13 bases fit TRBD2. The CDR3 sequence is 17 residues long. The germline CDR1 and CDR2 sequences are SQVTM and ANQGSEA. The DNA for the CDR3 is TGCAGTTCCGTCGGACTAGCGGGAGCCAGCTCCTACAATGAGCAGTACTTC. This encodes CSSVGLAGASSYNEQYF.

In its sample, this clonotype was seen a few times. The V and J genes are TRBV7-9 and TRBJ1-2, with D perhaps TRBD1 (5 bases). Deletions cut 3 bases from V and 5 bases from J, with 13 bases between. Germline CDR1 is SEHNR and CDR2 is FQNEAQ (reference sequence). There are 14 residues in the CDR3. The CDR3 here is CASSFDGGSYGYTF. Here the CDR3 DNA reads TGTGCCAGCAGCTTCGATGGGGGATCTTATGGCTACACCTTC.

The chain recombines TRBV20-1 with TRBJ2-6; D is uncertain. The CDR3 length is 18 residues. The germline V gene has CDR1 DFQATT and CDR2 SNEGSKA (reference sequence). Trimming left V 0 bases short and J 1 base short, with 16 bases between. CDR3 sequence reads: CSARDLGPSSSGANVLTF. The DNA of the CDR3 is TGCAGTGCTAGAGACCTTGGGCCTTCTAGTTCTGGGGCCAACGTCCTGACTTTC.

V and J are TRBV9 and TRBJ2-1; tentatively, D is TRBD2 (5 bases). With 4 bases removed from V and 4 bases from J, the gap between germline ends came to 12 bases. The CDR3 consists of 14 residues. Germline lookup yields CDR1 SGDLS and CDR2 YYNGEE. This CDR3 reads CASSRSSGYNEQFF. DNA for the CDR3: TGTGCCAGCAGCAGGTCGAGCGGATACAATGAGCAGTTCTTC.

A remark on this clonotype: Its ends do not fully match the called genes, so a read error is possible. The rearrangement joins TRBV29-1 to TRBJ2-1; 7 nucleotides agree with TRBD2. Germline CDR1 reads SQVTM; CDR2 reads ANQGSEA. This CDR3 is built from 21 residues. In nucleotides, the CDR3 is TGCAGCGTTAGAGGGAGTGGAGTGTTGGGGGGGATAATGGGGTCCTGCAATGAGCAGTTCTTC. Its translation is CSVRGSGVLGGIMGSCNEQFF.

This chain joins TRBV30 and TRBJ2-7, with 7 bases identical to TRBD2. The J call may not be correct, given that the DNA end is closer to TRBJ2-5. The CDR3 runs 14 residues. CDR1 and CDR2 (germline): GTSNPN, SVGIG (reference sequence). CDR3: CAWSLGAGVETQYF. Written as DNA, the CDR3 is TGTGCCTGGAGTCTCGGGGCGGGGGTTGAGACCCAGTACTTC.

This chain links TRBV5-1 with TRBJ2-1, with D possibly matching TRBD2 (6 bases). CDR1 and CDR2 (germline): SGHRS, YFSETQ. This CDR3 has 18 amino acids. Trimming pared 1 base from V and 0 bases from J, leaving 17 bases between. CDR3: CASSLISSGVHSYNEQFF. CDR3 in DNA: TGCGCCAGCAGCTTGATCTCGTCGGGAGTCCACTCCTACAATGAGCAGTTCTTC.

This clonotype was found a few times. CDR3 region: CASSLVAANRDEQYF. The CDR3, as DNA: TGTGCCAGCAGCTTAGTAGCGGCAAACAGAGACGAGCAGTACTTC. J is TRBJ2-4 and V is TRBV7-2, with D tentatively TRBD2 (6 bases). The DNA end favors TRBJ2-7, so the J call may be wrong. Germline V gene lookup returns CDR1 SGHTA and CDR2 FQGNSA. The CDR3 consists of 15 residues.

The genes are TRBV10-3 and TRBJ2-1; TRBD1 is a possible D gene (5 bases). CDR3 size: 13 residues. The germline V and J ends were trimmed by 3 bases and 7 bases, with 10 bases remaining between them. CDR1 ENHRY and CDR2 SYGVKD come from the germline V gene. The CDR3 reads CAISDSQENEQFF. CDR3 in DNA: TGTGCCATCAGTGATTCACAGGAGAATGAGCAGTTCTTC.

The chain has TRBV10-3 and TRBJ1-2; D perhaps matches TRBD1 (6 bases). Germline values: CDR1 ENHRY, CDR2 SYGVKD. This CDR3 region has 14 residues. V was clipped by 3 bases and J by 0 bases, with 8 bases between them. Here the CDR3 reads CAISDRGTNYGYTF. The CDR3 DNA reads as TGTGCCATCAGTGACAGGGGCACTAACTATGGCTACACCTTC.

V is TRBV3-1 and J is TRBJ1-2; D is perhaps TRBD1 (5 bases). The V gene lost 4 bases and the J gene lost 1 base, with 16 bases spanning the gap. Germline loops: CDR1 LGHDT, CDR2 YNNKEL (reference sequence). The CDR3 has 16 amino acids. The CDR3 reads CASSPYAWGRNYGYTF. For the CDR3, the DNA is TGTGCCAGCAGCCCGTACGCTTGGGGACGTAACTATGGCTACACCTTC.